One sample yielded the 17 T cell receptor beta chains listed below, sequenced in a study of Graves' ophthalmopathy and Graves' hyperthyroidism. RNA transcripts were the template, and TCR beta CDR3 regions were amplified from them. Second-round multiplex PCR came after first-round RT-PCR with HTBI primers. A single record per CDR3 protein comes from TCRdb applying MiXCR to the multiplex PCR reads. The sample contains nearly 400,000 distinct CDR3 sequences, 18% of which appear only once. The source material was peripheral blood. All receptors derive from a young woman with Graves' ophthalmopathy.

This clonotype was detected ten times or more. DNA for the CDR3: TGTGCCAGCAGTGAAGGGGCCAGGTACGAGCAGTACTTC. Encoded protein: CASSEGARYEQYF. V usage is TRBV6-1 and J usage is TRBJ2-7; D unresolved. CDR1 is MNHNS, CDR2 SASEGT, per germline. Trimming left V 1 base short and J 4 bases short, with 8 bases between. The CDR3 has 13 residues.

This clonotype was picked up many times. The chain employs TRBV18 and TRBJ1-2; 7 nucleotides agree with TRBD1. Germline V gene sequence: CDR1 KGHSH, CDR2 LQKENI. Germline trimming cut 5 bases from V and 5 bases from J; bases unmatched to any gene: 8. There are 14 residues in the CDR3. The CDR3 loop reads CASSGGRDSYGYTF. CDR3 bases: TGTGCCAGCTCAGGAGGCCGGGACAGTTATGGCTACACCTTC.

The V gene is TRBV6-2 or TRBV6-3, the J gene TRBJ1-5; a possible D gene is TRBD1 (5 bases). Germline values: CDR1 MNHEY, CDR2 SVGEGT. V was pared by 5 bases and J by 5 bases, with 16 bases between. The CDR3 spans 15 residues. The CDR3 DNA follows: TGTGCCAGCAGTGACGGGTGGGGCGGGGATCAGCCCCAGCATTTT. Amino acid sequence: CASSDGWGGDQPQHF.

This clonotype was seen repeatedly, ten times or more. This chain joins TRBV16 and TRBJ2-7; 10 bases agree with TRBD1. The CDR3 has 15 amino acids. V gave up 2 bases and J gave up 0 bases; unmatched junction bases: 1. CDR1 and CDR2 (germline): KGHSY, FQNENV. The CDR3 sequence: CASSQGTGDSYEQYF. The CDR3 region has the DNA TGTGCCAGCAGCCAAGGGACAGGGGACTCCTACGAGCAGTACTTC. Filled out from reference TRBV16 and TRBJ2-7, the complete variable domain reads GEEVAQTPKHLVRGEGQKAKLYCAPIKGHSYVFWYQQVLKNEFKFLISFQNENVFDETGMPKERFSAKCLPNSPCSLEIQATKLEDSAVYFCASSQGTGDSYEQYFGPGTRLTVT.

This clonotype was observed at least ten times. The rearrangement links TRBV2 to TRBJ1-1; D may be TRBD1 (6 bases). There are 13 residues in the CDR3. CDR1 SNHLY and CDR2 FYNNEI come from the germline V gene. V was trimmed by 7 bases and J by 4 bases, leaving 13 bases between them. The CDR3 DNA follows: TGTGCCAGCACCAGGGGCGAAGTCACTGAAGCTTTCTTT. It yields the protein CASTRGEVTEAFF.

This clonotype occurred many times. V is TRBV28 and J is TRBJ2-6; no firm D call. The CDR3 consists of 15 residues. Trimming took off 6 bases at V and 0 bases at J, with 9 bases between the two ends. Germline-derived CDR1 and CDR2 are MDHEN and SYDVKM. CDR3 protein: CASSLISSGANVLTF. The CDR3 region has the DNA TGTGCCAGCAGCTTGATAAGCTCTGGGGCCAACGTCCTGACTTTC.

This clonotype showed up many times. This rearrangement joins TRBV27 to TRBJ1-1, with D uncertain. CDR1 and CDR2 from the germline V gene are MNHEY and SMNVEV (reference sequence). Trimming shortened V by 6 bases and J by 8 bases, and 16 bases separated the two germline ends. The CDR3 consists of 13 residues. The CDR3 DNA follows: TGTGCCAGCAGGGGGAACCCTAGGCGGGAAGCTTTCTTT. Amino acid sequence: CASRGNPRREAFF.

This clonotype was counted at least ten times. The V call is TRBV6-2 or TRBV6-3, the J call TRBJ1-1; no definite D call. Germline loops: CDR1 MNHEY, CDR2 SVGEGT. This CDR3 has 16 residues. The V end lost 3 bases, the J end lost 1 base, and 15 bases lay between the germline ends. CDR3: CASSYQVIDKNTEAFF. The CDR3 region has the DNA TGTGCCAGCAGTTATCAGGTTATAGACAAGAACACTGAAGCTTTCTTT.

This clonotype has at least ten counts. V is TRBV6-2 or TRBV6-3 and J is TRBJ1-2, with 7 positions matching TRBD1. The CDR3 has 16 residues. Trimming removed 6 bases from V and 1 base from J; junction bases left unmatched: 11. The germline CDR1 and CDR2 sequences are MNHEY and SVGEGT. CDR3 DNA: TGTGCCAGCAGGAACGATCCGGGACAGCTTAACTATGGCTACACCTTC. Protein product: CASRNDPGQLNYGYTF.

In its sample, this clonotype was seen many times. V gene TRBV14 combines with J gene TRBJ2-5, with D maybe TRBD2 (6 bases). This CDR3 region has 20 residues. The germline CDR1 and CDR2 sequences are SGHDN and FVKESK. V was shortened by 4 bases and J by 2 bases, with 29 bases between the two germline ends. DNA of the CDR3: TGTGCCAGCAGCCGACACCTCCTAGGGCTTAGCGGACTATTGCAAGAGACCCAGTACTTC. It encodes CASSRHLLGLSGLLQETQYF.

This clonotype was observed at least ten times. The gene calls are TRBV6-5 and TRBJ2-5, with TRBD2 matching 10 bases. This CDR3 has 14 residues. The germline gives CDR1 MNHEY, CDR2 SVGAGI. With 4 bases clipped from V and 7 bases from J, the junction kept 6 bases outside the gene matches. The chain's CDR3 is CASSWSGGAVTQYF. The DNA for the CDR3 is TGTGCCAGCAGTTGGAGCGGGGGGGCCGTGACCCAGTACTTC.

There are many counts of this clonotype. The chain employs TRBV7-2 and TRBJ1-2, with D perhaps TRBD1 (5 bases). In germline, CDR1 is SGHTA, CDR2 FQGNSA. Trimming shortened V by 5 bases and J by 6 bases, and 19 bases separated the two germline ends. The CDR3 runs to 15 residues. The CDR3 bases are TGTGCCAGCAGCCCTTTTCGGCAGGGATTTGATGGCTACACCTTC. It is translated as CASSPFRQGFDGYTF.

This clonotype showed up many times. This chain uses TRBV20-1 with TRBJ1-5, with 7 bases matching TRBD1. The germline gives CDR1 DFQATT, CDR2 SNEGSKA (reference sequence). The CDR3 loop spans 15 amino acids. The V and J ends lost 2 bases and 1 base, in that order; junction bases with no gene match: 5. The CDR3: CSARPLQGSNQPQHF. CDR3 DNA sequence: TGCAGTGCTAGACCCTTACAGGGGAGCAATCAGCCCCAGCATTTT.

The V and J genes are TRBV6-2 or TRBV6-3 and TRBJ1-1, with TRBD1 identical over 10 bases. Germline V gene data show CDR1 as MNHEY and CDR2 as SVGEGT. With 5 bases clipped from V and 7 bases from J, the junction kept 7 bases outside the gene matches. There are 14 residues in the CDR3. Here the CDR3 DNA reads TGTGCCAGCAGTAAAGACAGGGGGCTGGGTGAAGCTTTCTTT. It encodes CASSKDRGLGEAFF.

In this sample, this clonotype turned up many times. At one of its ends the junction is not consistent with the germline gene, which may arise from a read error. V is TRBV6-5 and J is TRBJ2-5; D not certain. CDR1 is MNHEY and CDR2 is SVGAGI in the germline V gene. There are 14 residues in the CDR3. The DNA of the CDR3 is TGTGCCAGCAGCTACTCGACACCTCAAGAGACCCAGTACTTC. It encodes CASSYSTPQETQYF.

This clonotype was recorded at least ten times. The V call is TRBV7-2, the J call TRBJ1-6; 9 bases align to TRBD1. The CDR3 contains 15 residues. Germline trimming cut 4 bases from V and 9 bases from J; bases unmatched to any gene: 7. Germline values: CDR1 SGHTA, CDR2 FQGNSA. For the CDR3, the DNA is TGTGCCAGCAGCTCCACAGACAGGGGGGTTTCACCCCTCCACTTT. This codes for CASSSTDRGVSPLHF. Full variable domain (missing parts from reference TRBV7-2 and TRBJ1-6): GAGVSQSPSNKVTEKGKDVELRCDPISGHTALYWYRQSLGQGLEFLIYFQGNSAPDKSGLPSDRFSAERTGGSVSTLTIQRTQQEDSAVYLCASSSTDRGVSPLHFGNGTRLTVT.

This clonotype was recorded many times. The chain joins TRBV6-5 to TRBJ1-1; D is ambiguous. CDR3 length: 11 residues. Germline values: CDR1 MNHEY, CDR2 SVGAGI. The CDR3 bases are TGTGCGATCGGTAGGGACACTGAAGCTTTCTTT. Its translation is CAIGRDTEAFF.